The table lists the clone carrying this T cell receptor beta chain with many counts. Its antigen remains unknown. The germline gives CDR1 SGHRS, CDR2 YFSETQ. Trimming at V came to 4 bases and at J to 4 bases, leaving 6 bases not matched to a gene. The CDR3 runs to 15 residues. The data derive from a study of neurological immune-mediated disorders. Broader study findings: None of the CDR3 amino acid sequences of expanded clones were shared across subjects, and this suggested private repertoires in all groups.

Unsorted libraries were generated from 2 million PBMCs. These cells had been stored in RNAlater at -80 C. TCRdb fed the 5' RACE reads into MiXCR, producing one record per CDR3 protein. The table lists roughly 100,000 distinct CDR3 sequences, around 3.5% of them singletons. The TCR comes from a woman in her 50s with multiple sclerosis. Sequencing was done on a sample of PBMCs. This rearrangement joins TRBV5-1 to TRBJ2-5, with 11 bases aligning to TRBD1. CDR3 region: CASSRGQGAGETQYF. In DNA form, the CDR3 reads TGCGCCAGCAGCCGCGGACAGGGGGCAGGAGAGACCCAGTACTTC.